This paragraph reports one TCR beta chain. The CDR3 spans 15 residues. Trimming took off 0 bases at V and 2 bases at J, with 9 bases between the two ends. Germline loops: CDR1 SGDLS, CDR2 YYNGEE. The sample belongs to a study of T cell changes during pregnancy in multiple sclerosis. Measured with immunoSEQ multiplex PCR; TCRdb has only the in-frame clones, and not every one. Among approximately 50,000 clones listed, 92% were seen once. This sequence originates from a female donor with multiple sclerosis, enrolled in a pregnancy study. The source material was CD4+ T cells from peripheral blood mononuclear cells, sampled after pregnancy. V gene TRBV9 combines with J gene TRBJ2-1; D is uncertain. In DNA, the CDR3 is TGTGCCAGCAGCGTAGGGCCCTCCCCCTACAATGAGCAGTTCTTC. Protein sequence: CASSVGPSPYNEQFF.